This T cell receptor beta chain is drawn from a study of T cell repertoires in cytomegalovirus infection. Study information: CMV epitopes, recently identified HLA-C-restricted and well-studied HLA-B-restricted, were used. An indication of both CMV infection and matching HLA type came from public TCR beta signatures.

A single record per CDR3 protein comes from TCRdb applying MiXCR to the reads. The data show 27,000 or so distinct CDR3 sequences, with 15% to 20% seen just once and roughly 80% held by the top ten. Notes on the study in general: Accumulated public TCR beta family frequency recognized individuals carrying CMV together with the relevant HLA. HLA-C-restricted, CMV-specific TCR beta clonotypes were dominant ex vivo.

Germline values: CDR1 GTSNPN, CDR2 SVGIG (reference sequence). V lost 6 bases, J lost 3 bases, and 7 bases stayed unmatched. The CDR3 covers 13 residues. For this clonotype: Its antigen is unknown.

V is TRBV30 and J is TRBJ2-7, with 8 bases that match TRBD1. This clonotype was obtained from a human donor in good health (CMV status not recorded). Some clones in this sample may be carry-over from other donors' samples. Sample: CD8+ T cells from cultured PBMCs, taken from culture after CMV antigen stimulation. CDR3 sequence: CACPITGGYEQYF. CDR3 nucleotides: TGTGCCTGCCCCATTACAGGGGGCTACGAGCAGTACTTC.